The rows below give T cell receptor beta chains drawn from one sample of a study of blood T cell repertoires in COVID-19. Clones were sequenced by immunoSEQ multiplex PCR, and TCRdb holds only the in-frame ones, with some missing. The sample includes fewer than 75,000 clones, 85% to 90% of them seen just once. Sequenced: peripheral blood. The source is a man in his forties or fifties with active COVID-19. The CDR3 runs from the conserved cysteine through the conserved F or W. D genes are given only for firm matches. The listing skips clone size in some rows; elsewhere it reads once, few, many or a size class.

j_gene,abundance,v_gene,d_gene,CDR3aa,CDR3nt
TRBJ2-1,.,TRBV3-1/TRBV3-2,TRBD2,CASSLFRGGYNEQFF,TGTGCCAGCAGCCTCTTTAGGGGAGGGTACAATGAGCAGTTCTTC
TRBJ2-5,.,TRBV15,TRBD2,CATSRGSGGETQYF,TGTGCCACCAGCAGAGGTAGCGGGGGGGAGACCCAGTACTTC
TRBJ2-5,once,TRBV5-1,TRBD1,CASSSGTVGETQYF,TGCGCCAGCAGCTCGGGGACAGTCGGAGAGACCCAGTACTTC
TRBJ2-7,once,TRBV6-1,TRBD1,CASSEATGGIYEQYF,TGTGCCAGCAGTGAAGCTACAGGGGGTATCTACGAGCAGTACTTC
TRBJ2-7,.,TRBV7-2,TRBD2,CASSLGGGGYEQYF,TGTGCCAGCAGCTTAGGTGGGGGGGGCTACGAGCAGTACTTC
TRBJ2-1,.,TRBV9,TRBD2,CASSIQPAGAVNEQFF,TGTGCCAGCAGCATCCAGCCAGCGGGAGCGGTCAATGAGCAGTTCTTC
TRBJ1-1,.,TRBV6-2/TRBV6-3,.,CASSQGTEAFF,TGTGCCAGCAGCCAGGGGACTGAAGCTTTCTTT
TRBJ2-1,few,TRBV29-1,TRBD2,CSVGLAGDYNEQFF,TGCAGCGTTGGCTTAGCGGGGGATTACAATGAGCAGTTCTTC
TRBJ2-5,few,TRBV6-2/TRBV6-3,.,CASSQWAQETQYF,TGTGCCAGCAGCCAGTGGGCCCAAGAGACCCAGTACTTC
TRBJ2-3,.,TRBV6-6,TRBD2,CASSRSGTSGGHGTQYF,TGTGCCAGCAGCCGAAGCGGGACTAGCGGGGGACACGGTACGCAGTATTTT
TRBJ2-3,.,TRBV5-1,TRBD2,CASSLVPSGTTDTQYF,TGCGCCAGCAGCTTGGTACCCAGCGGGACCACAGATACGCAGTATTTT
TRBJ2-3,.,TRBV7-9,TRBD2,CASTGEGSTDTQYF,TGTGCCAGCACCGGGGAGGGGAGCACAGATACGCAGTATTTT
TRBJ1-4,.,TRBV30,.,CAWSTREAGEKLFF,TGTGCCTGGAGTACACGGGAGGCAGGCGAAAAACTGTTTTTT
TRBJ2-3,.,TRBV6-1,.,CASSESGGGLTDTQYF,TGTGCCAGCAGTGAATCAGGGGGAGGACTCACAGATACGCAGTATTTT
TRBJ2-3,once,TRBV27,.,CASSLYPTRSTDTQYF,TGTGCCAGCAGTTTATACCCCACACGTAGCACAGATACGCAGTATTTT
TRBJ2-5,.,TRBV6-6,TRBD2,CASSYSGGVEETQYF,TGTGCCAGCAGTTACTCGGGGGGGGTCGAAGAGACCCAGTACTTC
TRBJ1-2,.,TRBV2,.,CASSVRPTENYGYTF,TGTGCCAGCAGTGTAAGGCCGACGGAGAACTATGGCTACACCTTC
TRBJ2-5,.,TRBV19,TRBD1,CASSPRPRGSETQYF,TGTGCCAGTAGTCCCCGCCCCAGGGGGAGTGAGACCCAGTACTTC
TRBJ2-7,.,TRBV5-6,TRBD1,CASSLGGTGMFYEQYF,TGTGCCAGCAGCTTGGGCGGGACAGGGATGTTCTACGAGCAGTACTTC
TRBJ2-6,.,TRBV7-3,TRBD2,CASSATSGTAGANVLTF,TGTGCCAGCAGCGCCACTAGCGGGACGGCTGGGGCCAACGTCCTGACTTTC
TRBJ2-5,.,TRBV5-6,TRBD2,CASSWGSGRVLETQYF,TGTGCCAGCAGCTGGGGTAGCGGGAGGGTCTTGGAGACCCAGTACTTC
TRBJ1-2,.,TRBV2,TRBD1,CASSATGPYGYTF,TGTGCCAGCAGTGCGACAGGGCCCTATGGCTACACCTTC
TRBJ2-7,.,TRBV24-1,TRBD1,CATSDSGQGSDEQYF,TGTGCCACCAGTGATTCCGGACAGGGTAGCGACGAGCAGTACTTC
TRBJ2-1,few,TRBV2,.,CASSQTRRSSYNEQFF,TGTGCCAGCAGTCAGACTAGGCGGAGCTCCTACAATGAGCAGTTCTTC
TRBJ1-1,.,TRBV24-1,TRBD1,CATSGATGGGEAFF,TGTGCCACCAGTGGGGCTACAGGGGGAGGTGAAGCTTTCTTT
TRBJ2-6,.,TRBV29-1,TRBD2,CSVEDLGGLTGANVLTF,TGCAGCGTTGAAGATCTGGGGGGACTAACTGGGGCCAACGTCCTGACTTTC
TRBJ2-1,.,TRBV20-1,.,CSARYTTEQFF,TGCAGTGCTAGGTACACTACCGAGCAGTTCTTC
TRBJ1-2,.,TRBV14,TRBD1,CASSQEGTFRDRISSTF,TGTGCCAGCAGCCAAGAAGGGACCTTCCGGGACAGGATATCATCCACCTTC
TRBJ2-7,.,TRBV9,TRBD2,CASSIAGGPFEQYF,TGTGCCAGCAGCATCGCGGGAGGGCCGTTCGAGCAGTACTTC
TRBJ2-5,.,TRBV9,.,CASSSLQGQETQYF,TGTGCCAGCAGCTCCTTACAGGGCCAAGAGACCCAGTACTTC
TRBJ2-5,.,TRBV19,TRBD2,CASSPGGGPTETQYF,TGTGCCAGCAGCCCCGGGGGGGGGCCGACAGAGACCCAGTACTTC
TRBJ1-3,.,TRBV7-3,.,CASSSRQARNTIYF,TGTGCCAGCAGCTCCAGACAGGCGCGAAACACCATATATTTT
TRBJ2-7,.,TRBV9,.,CASSLRQDSYEQYF,TGTGCCAGCAGCCTCAGACAAGACTCCTACGAGCAGTACTTC
TRBJ1-5,.,TRBV2,TRBD1,CASSEMGTGLNQPQHF,TGTGCCAGCAGTGAAATGGGGACAGGCCTAAATCAGCCCCAGCATTTT
TRBJ2-7,.,TRBV19,TRBD1,CASRGQGAGSYEQYF,TGTGCCAGTAGAGGGCAGGGGGCCGGCTCCTACGAGCAGTACTTC
TRBJ2-1,few,TRBV10-1,.,CAIPKTPTYNEQFF,TGCGCCATCCCTAAGACACCCACCTACAATGAGCAGTTCTTC
TRBJ2-1,.,TRBV6-2/TRBV6-3,TRBD1,CASSPKDRTSSYNEQFF,TGTGCCAGCAGCCCTAAGGACAGGACGAGCTCCTACAATGAGCAGTTCTTC
TRBJ2-3,.,TRBV6-2/TRBV6-3,TRBD2,CASSSGLAGPNTDTQYF,TGTGCCAGCAGTTCGGGACTAGCGGGGCCTAACACAGATACGCAGTATTTT
TRBJ2-2,.,TRBV7-9,.,CASSLYHSRTGELFF,TGTGCCAGCAGCTTATACCACTCGCGCACCGGGGAGCTGTTTTTT
TRBJ1-3,.,TRBV11-3,.,CASSPRAVGRPTRNTIYF,TGTGCCAGCAGCCCCCGCGCTGTGGGGCGACCCACCCGAAACACCATATATTTT
TRBJ2-1,.,TRBV3-1/TRBV3-2,TRBD2,CASSQPTSDLSYNEQFF,TGTGCCAGCAGCCAACCAACTAGCGACCTCTCCTACAATGAGCAGTTCTTC
TRBJ1-2,few,TRBV28,TRBD1,CATPSEGGGYGYTF,TGTGCCACCCCTAGCGAAGGGGGCGGCTATGGCTACACCTTC
TRBJ2-2,.,TRBV10-3,TRBD1,CAISEAGQGTGELFF,TGTGCCATCAGTGAGGCGGGACAGGGCACCGGGGAGCTGTTTTTT
TRBJ1-1,.,TRBV27,TRBD1,CASSVTGSTEAFF,TGTGCCAGCAGTGTGACAGGGAGCACTGAAGCTTTCTTT
TRBJ1-2,.,TRBV12-3/TRBV12-4,.,CASSFVAGDGYTF,TGTGCCAGCAGTTTCGTGGCAGGGGATGGCTACACCTTC
TRBJ2-3,.,TRBV20-1,.,CSASWLATDTQYF,TGCAGTGCTAGTTGGCTAGCCACAGATACGCAGTATTTT
TRBJ2-5,.,TRBV11-3,.,CASSYLTNSQETQYF,TGTGCCAGCAGCTATCTGACAAATTCCCAAGAGACCCAGTACTTC
TRBJ1-1,.,TRBV3-1/TRBV3-2,.,CASSQDAGVRGTEAFF,TGTGCCAGCAGCCAAGACGCGGGAGTCCGGGGCACTGAAGCTTTCTTT
TRBJ2-1,.,TRBV5-4,TRBD2,CASSPAQFAGGPNEQFF,TGTGCCAGCAGCCCGGCGCAGTTCGCGGGGGGGCCGAATGAGCAGTTCTTC
TRBJ2-7,.,TRBV7-9,.,CASSGQASATYEQYF,TGTGCCAGCAGCGGCCAGGCTAGCGCTACCTACGAGCAGTACTTC
TRBJ1-6,.,TRBV3-1/TRBV3-2,TRBD1,CASSGASSGGQGRIGNSPLHF,TGTGCCAGCAGCGGAGCAAGTTCTGGGGGACAGGGCCGAATTGGTAATTCACCCCTCCACTTT
TRBJ1-2,few,TRBV10-3,TRBD1,CAISDSTDRAGYTF,TGTGCCATCAGTGACTCCACGGACAGGGCTGGCTACACCTTC
TRBJ2-1,once,TRBV27,.,CASSLSSYNEQFF,TGTGCCAGCAGTTTGAGTTCTTACAATGAGCAGTTCTTC
TRBJ1-1,.,TRBV28,.,CASRVPNRVTEAFF,TGTGCCAGCAGGGTACCCAACAGGGTTACTGAAGCTTTCTTT
TRBJ2-3,.,TRBV7-2,TRBD2,CASSPSGGIRDTQYF,TGTGCCAGCAGCCCCAGCGGGGGTATCCGAGATACGCAGTATTTT